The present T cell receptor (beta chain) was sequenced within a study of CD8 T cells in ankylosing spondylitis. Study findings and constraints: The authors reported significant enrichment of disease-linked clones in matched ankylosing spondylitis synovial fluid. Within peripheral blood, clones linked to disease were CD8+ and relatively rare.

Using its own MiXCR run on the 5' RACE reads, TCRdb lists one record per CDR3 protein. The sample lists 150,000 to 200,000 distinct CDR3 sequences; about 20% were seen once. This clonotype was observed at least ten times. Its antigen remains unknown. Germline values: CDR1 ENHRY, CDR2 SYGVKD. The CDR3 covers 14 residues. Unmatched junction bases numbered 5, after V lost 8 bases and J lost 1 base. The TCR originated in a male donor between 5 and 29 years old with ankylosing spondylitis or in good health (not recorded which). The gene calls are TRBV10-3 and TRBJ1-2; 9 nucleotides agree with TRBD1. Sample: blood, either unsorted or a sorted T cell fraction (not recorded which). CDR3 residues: CAISGQGLNYGYTF. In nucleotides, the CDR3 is TGTGCCATCTCCGGACAGGGGCTTAACTATGGCTACACCTTC.